The rows below give T cell receptor beta chains drawn from one sample of a study of post-analysis software for immune sequencing data. TCRdb reprocessed the PCR reads with MiXCR, giving one entry per CDR3 protein. The sample carries about 810,000 distinct CDR3 sequences, roughly half recorded once. The sample was blood. The receptors come from a girl between 5 and 17 years old with multiple sclerosis. The CDR3 runs from the conserved cysteine through the conserved F or W. D genes are given only for firm matches. Expanded clones get a size class; other rows say once, few or many, or leave the size out.

CDR3 protein,CDR3 DNA,clone size,J gene,D gene,V gene
CASSQDPTSGLSYNEQFF,TGTGCCAGCAGCCAAGATCCGACTAGCGGGTTGTCCTACAATGAGCAGTTCTTC,NA,TRBJ2-1,TRBD2,TRBV3-1
CASTMFYGDSYEQYF,TGCGCCAGCACCATGTTCTACGGGGACTCCTACGAGCAGTACTTC,NA,TRBJ2-7,NA,TRBV5-1
CAWGQGATNYGYTF,TGTGCCTGGGGACAGGGGGCAACTAACTATGGCTACACCTTC,NA,TRBJ1-2,TRBD1,TRBV30
CASNVLREPDTQYF,TGTGCCAGCAACGTCCTCCGGGAGCCGGATACGCAGTATTTT,NA,TRBJ2-3,NA,TRBV12-3/TRBV12-4
CATEGESFAETQYF,TGTGCCACCGAGGGGGAGAGTTTCGCTGAGACCCAGTACTTC,NA,TRBJ2-5,NA,TRBV15
CASSERRQYQETQYF,TGTGCCAGCAGTGAACGGAGGCAGTACCAAGAGACCCAGTACTTC,NA,TRBJ2-5,NA,TRBV2
CASSPLAGGFNEQFF,TGTGCCAGCAGCCCACTAGCGGGAGGGTTCAATGAGCAGTTCTTC,NA,TRBJ2-1,TRBD2,TRBV9
CASRLYYEQYF,TGCGCCAGCAGGCTGTACTACGAGCAGTACTTC,few,TRBJ2-7,NA,TRBV5-1
CASRAPTKGQETQYF,TGCGCCAGCAGGGCGCCGACCAAGGGGCAAGAGACCCAGTACTTC,NA,TRBJ2-5,NA,TRBV10-2
CASGEPETQYF,TGCGCCAGCGGGGAACCAGAGACCCAGTACTTC,few,TRBJ2-5,NA,TRBV10-2
CSAKLAGGINEQFF,TGCAGTGCTAAGCTAGCGGGAGGAATCAATGAGCAGTTCTTC,few,TRBJ2-1,TRBD2,TRBV20-1
CASSVQTLQGRGNQPQHF,TGCGCCAGCAGCGTGCAGACCTTACAGGGGAGGGGCAATCAGCCCCAGCATTTT,NA,TRBJ1-5,TRBD1,TRBV5-1
CASSWEERGINEQFF,TGCGCCAGCAGCTGGGAGGAGCGGGGGATTAATGAGCAGTTCTTC,few,TRBJ2-1,TRBD2,TRBV5-1
CAISELGGSSGANVLTF,TGTGCCATCAGTGAGCTCGGCGGGAGCTCTGGGGCCAACGTCCTGACTTTC,NA,TRBJ2-6,TRBD2,TRBV10-3
CASSPRRGNTESFF,TGTGCCAGCTCACCACGCAGGGGTAACACTGAATCTTTCTTT,NA,TRBJ1-1,NA,TRBV18
CASSLYGRGATEAFF,TGCGCCAGCAGCTTGTATGGCAGGGGGGCCACTGAAGCTTTCTTT,NA,TRBJ1-1,TRBD1,TRBV5-1
CASSHGQTPEAFF,TGTGCCAGCAGCCATGGACAGACCCCTGAAGCTTTCTTT,once,TRBJ1-1,NA,TRBV3-1
CASSSAELPGRQYF,TGTGCCAGCAGCTCTGCGGAGCTCCCTGGGCGGCAGTATTTT,NA,TRBJ2-3,NA,TRBV5-6
CSVEDVEQFF,TGCAGCGTTGAGGACGTTGAGCAGTTCTTC,NA,TRBJ2-1,NA,TRBV29-1
CAVTGQLHGETQYF,TGTGCCGTAACGGGACAGCTCCACGGAGAGACCCAGTACTTC,NA,TRBJ2-5,TRBD1,TRBV12-5
CSAPGTSHYEQFF,TGCAGTGCGCCCGGGACTAGTCACTATGAGCAGTTCTTC,few,TRBJ2-1,TRBD2,TRBV20-1
CSVFKDRGSYEQYF,TGCAGCGTTTTTAAGGACAGGGGGTCCTACGAGCAGTACTTC,few,TRBJ2-7,TRBD1,TRBV29-1
CASSSFNKQGPSTDTQYF,TGTGCCAGCAGTTCCTTTAATAAACAGGGACCCAGCACAGATACGCAGTATTTT,NA,TRBJ2-3,NA,TRBV7-2
CASSLNGSRDYGYTF,TGTGCCAGCAGCTTAAACGGCAGTAGGGACTATGGCTACACCTTC,NA,TRBJ1-2,NA,TRBV7-3
CATSSRTNSYEQYF,TGTGCCACCAGCTCAAGGACTAACTCCTACGAGCAGTACTTC,once,TRBJ2-7,NA,TRBV15
CASTLQPENNEQFF,TGTGCCAGCACCCTCCAACCCGAGAACAATGAGCAGTTCTTC,NA,TRBJ2-1,NA,TRBV7-2
CSARGFGTNIQETQYF,TGCAGTGCTAGAGGATTCGGGACTAATATCCAAGAGACCCAGTACTTC,NA,TRBJ2-5,TRBD2,TRBV20-1
CSARRTDWISNNEQFF,TGCAGTGCTAGACGTACCGACTGGATCAGTAACAATGAGCAGTTCTTC,NA,TRBJ2-1,NA,TRBV20-1
CASSPTPGMNSPLHF,TGCGCCAGCAGCCCAACCCCAGGGATGAATTCACCCCTCCACTTT,NA,TRBJ1-6,NA,TRBV4-1
CASSEQEHQPQHF,TGTGCCAGCAGTGAACAGGAACATCAGCCCCAGCATTTT,NA,TRBJ1-5,NA,TRBV2
CASNSRTEVGYTF,TGTGCCAGCAATTCCCGGACCGAAGTTGGCTACACCTTC,NA,TRBJ1-2,NA,TRBV6-5
CASSLNPQDGYTF,TGCGCCAGCAGCTTGAACCCACAGGATGGCTACACCTTC,NA,TRBJ1-2,NA,TRBV5-1
CASSNQPQHF,TGCGCCAGCAGCAATCAGCCCCAGCATTTT,few,TRBJ1-5,NA,TRBV5-1
CASSLAGRTGGIEQFF,TGTGCCAGCAGCTTAGCGGGCAGGACAGGGGGTATTGAGCAGTTCTTC,few,TRBJ2-1,TRBD1,TRBV7-2